Below, 13 T cell receptor beta chains from the same sample are listed, as sequenced in a study of spatial heterogeneity in lung cancer. Study-level points and caveats: It was found that expanded intratumoral alpha and beta TCR counts tracked tumor mutation counts.

Time point here: sample taken at primary tumor resection. The antigens these receptors bind are not known. TCRdb recomputed calls from the 5' RACE reads with MiXCR, one row per CDR3 protein. Among some 11,000 distinct CDR3 sequences listed, 7.9% were seen once. Source: lung tumor tissue, taken at surgery. The receptors were sampled from a female donor with early-stage non-small cell lung cancer.

This clonotype came up many times. The library was designed around alpha chains, so this beta chain is a stray read whose abundance carries little weight. V is TRBV11-3 and J is TRBJ2-2; no definite D call. The CDR3 is 15 amino acids. With 6 bases removed from V and 0 bases from J, the gap between germline ends came to 11 bases. From germline, CDR1 is SGHNT and CDR2 YENEEA. The DNA for the CDR3 is TGTGCCAGCAGTGATCCTACAACGAACACCGGGGAGCTGTTTTTT. Translation gives CASSDPTTNTGELFF.

This clonotype showed up many times. This beta chain appears as a stray read in a library generated for alpha chains; its size is not informative. The CDR3 DNA is TGTGCCAGCAGCCCTAACAGGGAGGGAAACTATGGCTACACCTTC. It yields the protein CASSPNREGNYGYTF. V is TRBV7-2 and J is TRBJ1-2, with D tentatively TRBD1 (6 bases). CDR1 and CDR2 (germline): SGHTA, FQGNSA. The CDR3 contains 15 residues. V was shortened by 5 bases and J by 2 bases, with 15 bases between the two germline ends.

In its sample, this clonotype was seen a few times. Within a library made for alpha chains, this beta chain is off target, and its count is uninformative. V gene TRBV7-2 combines with J gene TRBJ2-5, with D unresolved. This CDR3 is 14 amino acids long. Germline CDR1 is SGHTA and CDR2 is FQGNSA. V was shortened by 5 bases and J by 0 bases, with 10 bases between the two germline ends. CDR3 sequence: CASSPDRDQETQYF. The CDR3 bases are TGTGCCAGCAGCCCAGACCGGGACCAAGAGACCCAGTACTTC.

This clonotype occurred many times. Being off target in a library aimed at alpha chains, this beta chain has a size of little meaning. This chain links TRBV12-3 or TRBV12-4 with TRBJ1-1; D unclear. V lost 8 bases to trimming and J lost 1 base, with 11 bases between them. The CDR3 length is 13 residues. CDR3 amino acids: CASQNQENTEAFF. The CDR3 DNA reads TGTGCCAGCCAAAACCAGGAGAACACTGAAGCTTTCTTT.

In its sample, this clonotype ranks as medium-sized. This beta chain appears as a stray read in a library generated for alpha chains; its size is not informative. The V and J genes are TRBV4-2 and TRBJ2-7; D gene ambiguous. Trimming stripped 5 bases from V and 3 bases from J, with 17 bases between. The germline V gene encodes CDR1 LGHNA and CDR2 YNFKEQ. The CDR3 is made up of 15 amino acids. Written as DNA, the CDR3 is TGTGCCAGCAGCGAAGCCGCTCCGGCCGGCTACGAGCAGTACTTC. This sequence encodes CASSEAAPAGYEQYF.

By sample fraction, this clonotype is medium-sized (0.01 to 0.1%). This beta chain was picked up by a library intended for alpha chains and is off target, so its count carries little meaning. The chain is built from TRBV7-8 and TRBJ2-5; weak D call: TRBD1 (6 bases). The V gene lost 5 bases and the J gene lost 5 bases, with 21 bases spanning the gap. Germline V gene lookup returns CDR1 SGHVS and CDR2 FQNEAQ. This CDR3 contains 16 residues. This chain's CDR3 is CASSLPGQGIRETQYF. In nucleotides, the CDR3 is TGTGCCAGCAGCCTCCCGGGGCAGGGGATTAGGGAGACCCAGTACTTC.

This clonotype appeared many times. This beta chain is an off-target read within a library intended for alpha chains, so its frequency means little. CDR3 DNA: TGTGCCAGCAGCGGTGGACAAAGCAATCAGCCCCAGCATTTT. Translating gives CASSGGQSNQPQHF. The chain has TRBV6-1 and TRBJ1-5; maybe TRBD1 (5 bases). The germline V and J ends were trimmed by 6 bases and 1 base, with 10 bases remaining between them. Germline CDR1 MNHNS, CDR2 SASEGT. The CDR3 is 14 residues long.

This clonotype was counted at least ten times. Found in a library prepared for alpha chains, this beta chain is an off-target read, and its abundance has little meaning. The chain combines TRBV4-2 with TRBJ1-5; D is unclear. Germline assignment: CDR1 LGHNA and CDR2 YNFKEQ. This CDR3 comprises 13 residues. Between the trimmed V and J ends, which lost 0 bases and 6 bases, there was a span of 6 bases. This CDR3 reads CASSQETFQPQHF. DNA of the CDR3: TGTGCCAGCAGCCAAGAGACCTTTCAGCCCCAGCATTTT.

This clonotype has a count of ten or more. This beta chain represents an off-target read in a library built for alpha chains; its size is of limited meaning. The V and J genes are TRBV7-6 and TRBJ2-1, with unresolved D. The CDR3 has 16 residues. Germline V lookup: CDR1 SGHVS, CDR2 FNYEAQ. Trimming took 2 bases from V and 3 from J, leaving 14 bases between them. DNA of the CDR3: TGTGCCAGCAGCTTAAAGTCAGGTGGTGACTACAATGAGCAGTTCTTC. Its translation is CASSLKSGGDYNEQFF. Variable domain in full (rest from reference TRBV7-6 and TRBJ2-1): GAGVSQSPRYKVTKRGQDVALRCDPISGHVSLYWYRQALGQGPEFLTYFNYEAQQDKSGLPNDRFSAERPEGSISTLTIQRTEQRDSAMYRCASSLKSGGDYNEQFFGPGTRLTVL.

By its share, this clonotype is medium-sized (0.01 to 0.1%). This beta chain is a stray sequence in a library constructed for alpha chains; its clone size is not meaningful. The CDR3 reads CASNPLGEGEQYF. CDR3 sequence (DNA): TGTGCCAGCAACCCCCTCGGCGAGGGCGAGCAGTACTTC. The V and J genes are TRBV2 and TRBJ2-7; TRBD2 is a possible D gene (5 bases). The V end lost 7 bases, the J end lost 6 bases, and 16 bases lay between the germline ends. Germline loops: CDR1 SNHLY, CDR2 FYNNEI. The CDR3 is made up of 13 amino acids.

This clonotype rates as medium-sized. The library was prepared for alpha chains; this beta chain is a stray read, so its frequency means little. The chain carries TRBV5-6 and TRBJ1-5; TRBD1 matches 7 bases. This CDR3 contains 17 residues. Trimming took 3 bases from V and 5 from J; bases not matched to a gene: 14. The germline V gene has CDR1 SGHDT and CDR2 YYEEEE. CDR3 nucleotide sequence: TGTGCCAGCAGCTGGGGTGGGACAGCTCGGAGAGATCAGCCCCAGCATTTT. Protein: CASSWGGTARRDQPQHF. Using reference TRBV5-6 and TRBJ1-5 for the parts outside the CDR3, the full variable domain is DAGVTQSPTHLIKTRGQQVTLRCSPKSGHDTVSWYQQALGQGPQFIFQYYEEEERQRGNFPDRFSGHQFPNYSSELNVNALLLGDSALYLCASSWGGTARRDQPQHFGDGTRLSIL.

This clonotype was seen repeatedly, ten times or more. Because this beta chain is a stray read in a library intended to capture alpha chains, its abundance should not be given much weight. V usage is TRBV5-1 and J usage is TRBJ2-1; TRBD2 matches at 7 bases. V was clipped by 0 bases and J by 2 bases; unmatched bases: 2. Per the germline V gene, CDR1 is SGHRS and CDR2 is YFSETQ. This CDR3 contains 15 residues. DNA of the CDR3: TGCGCCAGCAGCTTGGCTAGCGGTACCTACAATGAGCAGTTCTTC. Translated: CASSLASGTYNEQFF.

This clonotype was seen many times. Since the library was made to target alpha chains, this beta chain is a stray read and its abundance is not meaningful. The chain is built from TRBV12-3 or TRBV12-4 and TRBJ2-7; TRBD1 matches 8 bases. V was pared by 5 bases and J by 2 bases, with 8 bases of the junction left unmatched. This CDR3 is 15 amino acids long. The CDR3 loop is CASSRTGTGAYEQYF. The CDR3, as DNA: TGTGCCAGCAGTCGTACCGGGACAGGAGCCTACGAGCAGTACTTC.